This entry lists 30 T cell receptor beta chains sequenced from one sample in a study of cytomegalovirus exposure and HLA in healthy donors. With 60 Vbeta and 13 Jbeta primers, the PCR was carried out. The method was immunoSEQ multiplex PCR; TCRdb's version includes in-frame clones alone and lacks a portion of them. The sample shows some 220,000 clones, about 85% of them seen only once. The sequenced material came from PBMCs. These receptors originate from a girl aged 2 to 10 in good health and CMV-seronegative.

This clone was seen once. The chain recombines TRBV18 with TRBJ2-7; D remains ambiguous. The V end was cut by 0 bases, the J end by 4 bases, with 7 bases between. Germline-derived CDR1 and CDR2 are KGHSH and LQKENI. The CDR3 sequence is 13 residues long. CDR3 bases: TGTGCCAGCTCACCACCGTTCATTTACGAGCAGTACTTC. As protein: CASSPPFIYEQYF.

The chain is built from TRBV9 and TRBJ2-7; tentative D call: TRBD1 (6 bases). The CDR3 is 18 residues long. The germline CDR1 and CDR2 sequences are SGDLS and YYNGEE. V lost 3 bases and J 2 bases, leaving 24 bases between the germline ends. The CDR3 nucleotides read TGTGCCAGCAGCGAAGGGGGACACGCCCCTCTGGACACCTACGAGCAGTACTTC. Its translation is CASSEGGHAPLDTYEQYF.

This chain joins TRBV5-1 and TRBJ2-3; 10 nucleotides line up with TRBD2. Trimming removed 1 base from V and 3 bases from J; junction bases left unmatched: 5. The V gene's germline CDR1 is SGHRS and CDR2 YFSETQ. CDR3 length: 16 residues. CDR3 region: CASSLWLAGETDTQYF. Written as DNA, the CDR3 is TGCGCCAGCAGCTTGTGGCTAGCGGGAGAGACAGATACGCAGTATTTT.

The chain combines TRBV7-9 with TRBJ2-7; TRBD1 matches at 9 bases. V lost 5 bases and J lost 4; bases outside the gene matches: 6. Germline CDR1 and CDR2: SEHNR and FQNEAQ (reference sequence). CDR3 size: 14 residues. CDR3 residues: CASSTRQGVYEQYF. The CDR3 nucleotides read TGTGCCAGCAGCACGCGACAGGGGGTATACGAGCAGTACTTC.

The CDR3 DNA is TGCAGCGTTCGGGGTAGTCCTTCCTACGAGCAGTACTTC. Its protein is CSVRGSPSYEQYF. V usage is TRBV29-1 and J usage is TRBJ2-7, with a weak D call TRBD2 (5 bases). The germline V and J ends were trimmed by 5 bases and 1 base, with 12 bases remaining between them. Germline V lookup: CDR1 SQVTM, CDR2 ANQGSEA. This CDR3 comprises 13 residues.

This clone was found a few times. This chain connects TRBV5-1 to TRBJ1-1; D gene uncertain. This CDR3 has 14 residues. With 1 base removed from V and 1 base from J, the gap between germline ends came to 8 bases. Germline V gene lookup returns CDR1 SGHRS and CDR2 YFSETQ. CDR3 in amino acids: CASSLFGGNTEAFF. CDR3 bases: TGCGCCAGCAGCTTGTTCGGCGGGAACACTGAAGCTTTCTTT.

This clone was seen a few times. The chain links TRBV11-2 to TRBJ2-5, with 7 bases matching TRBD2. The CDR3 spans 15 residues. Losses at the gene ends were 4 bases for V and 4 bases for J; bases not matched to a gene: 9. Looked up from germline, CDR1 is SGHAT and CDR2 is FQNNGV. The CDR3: CASSWTRAGGETQYF. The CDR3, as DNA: TGTGCCAGCAGCTGGACTAGAGCGGGTGGAGAGACCCAGTACTTC.

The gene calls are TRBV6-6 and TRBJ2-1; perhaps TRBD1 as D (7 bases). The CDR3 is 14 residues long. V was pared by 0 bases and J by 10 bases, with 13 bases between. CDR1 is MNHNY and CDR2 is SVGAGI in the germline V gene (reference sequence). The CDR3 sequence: CASSYSKGAGEQFF. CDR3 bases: TGTGCCAGCAGTTACTCGAAGGGGGCGGGGGAGCAGTTCTTC.

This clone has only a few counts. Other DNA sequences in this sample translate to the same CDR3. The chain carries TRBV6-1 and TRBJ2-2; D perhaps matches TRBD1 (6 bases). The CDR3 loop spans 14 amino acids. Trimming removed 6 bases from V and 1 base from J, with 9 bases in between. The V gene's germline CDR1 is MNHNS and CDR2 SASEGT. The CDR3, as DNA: TGTGCCAGCAGGGACAGACGGAACACCGGGGAGCTGTTTTTT. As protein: CASRDRRNTGELFF.

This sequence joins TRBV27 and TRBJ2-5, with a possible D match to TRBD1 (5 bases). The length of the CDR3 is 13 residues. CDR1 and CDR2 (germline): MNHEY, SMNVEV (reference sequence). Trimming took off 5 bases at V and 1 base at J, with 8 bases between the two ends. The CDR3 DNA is TGTGCCAGCAGTCCCAGGGCCCAAGAGACCCAGTACTTC. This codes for CASSPRAQETQYF.

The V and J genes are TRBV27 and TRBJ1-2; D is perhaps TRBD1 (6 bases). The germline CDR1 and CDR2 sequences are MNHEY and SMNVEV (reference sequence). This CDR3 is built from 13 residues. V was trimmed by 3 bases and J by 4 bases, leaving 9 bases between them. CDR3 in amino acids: CASSFRGGYGYTF. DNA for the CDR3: TGTGCCAGCAGTTTCAGGGGTGGCTATGGCTACACCTTC.

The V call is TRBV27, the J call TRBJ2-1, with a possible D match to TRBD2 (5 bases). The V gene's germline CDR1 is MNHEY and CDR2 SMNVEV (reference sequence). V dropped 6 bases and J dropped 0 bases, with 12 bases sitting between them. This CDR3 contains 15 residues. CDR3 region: CASSRGIPSYNEQFF. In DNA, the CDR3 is TGTGCCAGCAGCCGAGGGATCCCCTCCTACAATGAGCAGTTCTTC.

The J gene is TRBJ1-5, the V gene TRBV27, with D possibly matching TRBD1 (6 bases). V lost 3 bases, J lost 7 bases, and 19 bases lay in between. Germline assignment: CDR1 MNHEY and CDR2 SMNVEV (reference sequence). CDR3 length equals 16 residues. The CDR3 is CASSLTGPNTNQPQHF. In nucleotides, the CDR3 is TGTGCCAGCAGTTTGACAGGTCCCAATACGAACCAGCCCCAGCATTTT.

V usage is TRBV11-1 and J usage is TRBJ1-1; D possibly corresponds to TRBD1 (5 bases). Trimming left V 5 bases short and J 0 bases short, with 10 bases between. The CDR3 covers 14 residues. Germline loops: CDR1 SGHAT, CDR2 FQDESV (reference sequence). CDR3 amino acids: CASSRDSMNTEAFF. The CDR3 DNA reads TGTGCCAGCAGCCGGGACTCCATGAACACTGAAGCTTTCTTT.

CDR3 DNA: TGCGCCAGCAGCTTGAACGGCATTCAGTACTTC. Protein product: CASSLNGIQYF. This chain joins TRBV5-1 and TRBJ2-4; no definite D call. The CDR3 totals 11 residues. Germline CDR1 reads SGHRS; CDR2 reads YFSETQ. The V gene lost 1 base and the J gene lost 9 bases, with 5 bases spanning the gap.

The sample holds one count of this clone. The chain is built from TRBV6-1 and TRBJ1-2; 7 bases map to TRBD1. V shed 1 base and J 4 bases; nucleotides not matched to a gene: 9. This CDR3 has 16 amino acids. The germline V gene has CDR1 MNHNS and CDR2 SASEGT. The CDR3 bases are TGTGCCAGCAGTGAAGGGCACAGGGGCCGATCCTATGGCTACACCTTC. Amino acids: CASSEGHRGRSYGYTF.

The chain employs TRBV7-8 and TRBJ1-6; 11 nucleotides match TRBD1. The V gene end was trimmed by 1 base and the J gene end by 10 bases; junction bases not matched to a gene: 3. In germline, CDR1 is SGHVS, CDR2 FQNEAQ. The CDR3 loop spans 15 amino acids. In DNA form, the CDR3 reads TGTGCCAGCAGCTTAGTGGACAGGGGGCAATCACCCCTCCACTTT. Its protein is CASSLVDRGQSPLHF.

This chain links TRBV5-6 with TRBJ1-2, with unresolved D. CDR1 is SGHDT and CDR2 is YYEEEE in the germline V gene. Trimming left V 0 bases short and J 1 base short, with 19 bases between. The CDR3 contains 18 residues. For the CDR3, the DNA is TGTGCCAGCAGCTTGGTATTCGGGGAAATAGCTCTTAACTATGGCTACACCTTC. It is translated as CASSLVFGEIALNYGYTF.

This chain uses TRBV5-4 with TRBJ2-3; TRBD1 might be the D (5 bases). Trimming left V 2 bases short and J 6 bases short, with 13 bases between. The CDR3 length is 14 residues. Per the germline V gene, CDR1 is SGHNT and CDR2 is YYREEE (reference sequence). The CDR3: CASSLQRGDDTQYF. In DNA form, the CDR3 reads TGTGCCAGCAGCTTACAAAGGGGCGATGATACGCAGTATTTT.

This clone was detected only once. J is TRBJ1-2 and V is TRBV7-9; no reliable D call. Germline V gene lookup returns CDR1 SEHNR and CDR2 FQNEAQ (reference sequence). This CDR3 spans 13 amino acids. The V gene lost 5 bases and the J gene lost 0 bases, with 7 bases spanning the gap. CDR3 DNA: TGTGCCAGCAGCCCAACAGCTAACTATGGCTACACCTTC. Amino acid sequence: CASSPTANYGYTF. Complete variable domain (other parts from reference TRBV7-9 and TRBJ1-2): DTGVSQNPRHKITKRGQNVTFRCDPISEHNRLYWYRQTLGQGPEFLTYFQNEAQLEKSRLLSDRFSAERPKGSFSTLEIQRTEQGDSAMYLCASSPTANYGYTFGSGTRLTVV.

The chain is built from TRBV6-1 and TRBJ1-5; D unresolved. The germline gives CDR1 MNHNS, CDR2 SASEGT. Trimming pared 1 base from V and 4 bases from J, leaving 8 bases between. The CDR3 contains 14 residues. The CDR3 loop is CASSEVPFNQPQHF. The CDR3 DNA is TGTGCCAGCAGTGAAGTTCCATTTAATCAGCCCCAGCATTTT.

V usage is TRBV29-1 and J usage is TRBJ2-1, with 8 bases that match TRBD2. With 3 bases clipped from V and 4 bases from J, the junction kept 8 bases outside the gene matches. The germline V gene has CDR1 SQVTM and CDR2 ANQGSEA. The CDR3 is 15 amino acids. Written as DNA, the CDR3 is TGCAGCGTTGAGGGGTCTAGCGGGTCGTACAATGAGCAGTTCTTC. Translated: CSVEGSSGSYNEQFF.

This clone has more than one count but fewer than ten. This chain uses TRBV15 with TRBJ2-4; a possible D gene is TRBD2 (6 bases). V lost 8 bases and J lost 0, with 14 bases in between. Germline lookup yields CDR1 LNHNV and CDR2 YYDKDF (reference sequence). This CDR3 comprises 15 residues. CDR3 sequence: CATGGGRLAKNIQYF. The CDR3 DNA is TGTGCCACCGGAGGAGGGAGGCTAGCCAAAAACATTCAGTACTTC.

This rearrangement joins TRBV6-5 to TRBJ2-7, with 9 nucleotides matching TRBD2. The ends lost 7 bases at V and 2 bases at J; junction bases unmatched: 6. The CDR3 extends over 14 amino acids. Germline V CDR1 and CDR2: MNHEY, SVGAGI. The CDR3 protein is CASTKRGAPYEQYF. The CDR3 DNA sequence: TGTGCCAGCACCAAGCGGGGGGCCCCCTACGAGCAGTACTTC.

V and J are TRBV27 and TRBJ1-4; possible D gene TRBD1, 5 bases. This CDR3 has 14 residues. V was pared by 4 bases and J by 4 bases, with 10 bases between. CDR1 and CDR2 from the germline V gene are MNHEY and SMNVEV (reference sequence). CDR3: CASSSTGDNEKLFF. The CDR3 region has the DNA TGTGCCAGCAGTTCAACAGGCGATAATGAAAAACTGTTTTTT.

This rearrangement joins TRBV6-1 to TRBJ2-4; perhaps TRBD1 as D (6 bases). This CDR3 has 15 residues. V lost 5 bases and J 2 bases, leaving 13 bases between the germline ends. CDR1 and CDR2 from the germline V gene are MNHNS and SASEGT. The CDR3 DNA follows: TGTGCCAGCAGTATTCTACAGGGAACCAAAAACATTCAGTACTTC. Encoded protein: CASSILQGTKNIQYF.

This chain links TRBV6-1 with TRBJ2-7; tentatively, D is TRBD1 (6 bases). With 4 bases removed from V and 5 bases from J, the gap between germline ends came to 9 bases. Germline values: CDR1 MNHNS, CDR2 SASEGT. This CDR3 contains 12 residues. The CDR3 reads CASSVYRDEQYF. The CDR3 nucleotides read TGTGCCAGCAGTGTCTACAGGGACGAGCAGTACTTC.

Written as DNA, the CDR3 is TGTGCCAGCAGTGAATGGGGGGATAGCAATCAGCCCCAGCATTTT. Translating gives CASSEWGDSNQPQHF. The J gene is TRBJ1-5, the V gene TRBV2; tentatively, D is TRBD1 (5 bases). The V end was cut by 2 bases, the J end by 0 bases, with 8 bases between. The V gene's germline CDR1 is SNHLY and CDR2 FYNNEI. CDR3 length equals 15 residues.

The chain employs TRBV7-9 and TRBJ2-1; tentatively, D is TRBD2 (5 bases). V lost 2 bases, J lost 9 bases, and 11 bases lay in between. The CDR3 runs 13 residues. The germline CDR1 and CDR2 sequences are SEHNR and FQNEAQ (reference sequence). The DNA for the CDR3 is TGTGCCAGCAGCTTAACTAGTAGTGGTGAGCAGTTCTTC. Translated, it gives CASSLTSSGEQFF.

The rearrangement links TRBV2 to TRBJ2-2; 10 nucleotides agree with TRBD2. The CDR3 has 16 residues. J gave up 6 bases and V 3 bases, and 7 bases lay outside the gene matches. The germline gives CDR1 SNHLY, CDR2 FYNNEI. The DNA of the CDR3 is TGTGCCAGCAGTGATATGGGACTAGCGAGTTCCGGGGAGCTGTTTTTT. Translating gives CASSDMGLASSGELFF.